The 2 T cell receptor beta chains below were found in one sample sequenced in a study of blood T cells in healthy people across ages. The authors ran a second PCR of about 6 to 11 cycles using a sample-barcoded 5' primer and a J-beta primer mix. TCRdb processed the 5' RACE reads anew with MiXCR; each CDR3 protein has one entry. The profile shows under 1,000,000 distinct CDR3 sequences, 35% to 40% of them singletons. The sample comprised blood. The receptors originated from a man aged 18 to 29 in good health.

This clonotype has at least ten counts. This rearrangement joins TRBV4-1 to TRBJ2-1, with D possibly matching TRBD2 (5 bases). Germline V gives CDR1 MGHRA, CDR2 YSYEKL. The CDR3 consists of 14 residues. With 0 bases removed from V and 6 bases from J, the gap between germline ends came to 9 bases. The CDR3 DNA sequence: TGCGCCAGCAGCCAAGATCCCCGGGGCAATGAGCAGTTCTTC. As protein: CASSQDPRGNEQFF.

The gene calls are TRBV28 and TRBJ1-4; D is unresolved. Germline-derived CDR1 and CDR2 are MDHEN and SYDVKM. The CDR3 is made up of 11 amino acids. V lost 3 bases, J lost 12 bases, and 8 bases lay in between. The chain's CDR3 is CASSLTKELFF. The DNA for the CDR3 is TGTGCCAGCAGTTTGACGAAGGAACTGTTTTTT.